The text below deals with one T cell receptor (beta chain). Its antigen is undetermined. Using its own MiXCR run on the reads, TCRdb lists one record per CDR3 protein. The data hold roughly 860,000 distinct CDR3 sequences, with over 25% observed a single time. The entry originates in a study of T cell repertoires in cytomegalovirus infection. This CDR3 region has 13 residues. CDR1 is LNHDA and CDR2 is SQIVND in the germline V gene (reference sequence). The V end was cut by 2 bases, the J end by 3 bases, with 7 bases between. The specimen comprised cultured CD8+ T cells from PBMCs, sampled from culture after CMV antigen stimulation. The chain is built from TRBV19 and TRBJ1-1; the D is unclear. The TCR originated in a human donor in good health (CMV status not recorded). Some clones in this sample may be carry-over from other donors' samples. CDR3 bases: TGTGCCAGTAGTATATCTGGGTACACTGAAGCTTTCTTT. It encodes CASSISGYTEAFF.